Following are 13 T cell receptor beta chains from one sample sequenced in a study of T cells after yellow fever vaccination. TCRdb passed the 5' RACE reads through MiXCR, listing each CDR3 protein once. The data hold 250,000 or so distinct CDR3 sequences, with around 7% observed a single time. Sequencing used CD4+ T cells sorted from PBMCs, obtained 15 days after the yellow fever booster vaccination. These receptor sequences come from a man aged 25 to 40 who received the YFV17D yellow fever vaccine.

The sample holds a few counts of this clonotype. The genes are TRBV20-1 and TRBJ2-5; 13 nucleotides align to TRBD2. Germline V gene lookup returns CDR1 DFQATT and CDR2 SNEGSKA (reference sequence). There are 15 residues in the CDR3. The V and J ends lost 6 bases and 5 bases, in that order; junction bases with no gene match: 9. The CDR3, as DNA: TGCAGTGCCCAGGGAGGACTAGCGGGAGTTGAGACCCAGTACTTC. It is translated as CSAQGGLAGVETQYF.

CDR3 DNA sequence: TGTGCCACCAGTGACCGCGGGACTAGCGGTTCCTACAATGAGCAGTTCTTC. Translation: CATSDRGTSGSYNEQFF. The chain links TRBV24-1 to TRBJ2-1; 11 nucleotides line up with TRBD2. The CDR3 covers 17 residues. Germline assignment: CDR1 KGHDR and CDR2 SFDVKD. Unmatched junction bases numbered 5, after V lost 4 bases and J lost 1 base.

V usage is TRBV7-8 and J usage is TRBJ1-1, with D tentatively TRBD1 (6 bases). The CDR3 has 15 amino acids. Germline CDR1 and CDR2: SGHVS and FQNEAQ. The germline V and J ends were trimmed by 3 bases and 4 bases, with 15 bases remaining between them. CDR3 amino acids: CASSFRGTTGTEAFF. In DNA, the CDR3 is TGTGCCAGCAGCTTTAGAGGGACGACAGGCACTGAAGCTTTCTTT.

This rearrangement joins TRBV12-3 or TRBV12-4 to TRBJ1-5, with TRBD1 identical over 7 bases. The CDR3 length is 12 residues. After removal of 8 bases from V and 6 bases from J, the junction contained 4 bases not matched to a gene. CDR3 protein: CASQGVGQPQHF. The CDR3 coding sequence is TGTGCCAGCCAGGGGGTCGGTCAGCCCCAGCATTTT.

V and J are TRBV12-3 or TRBV12-4 and TRBJ2-7, with a tentative D call TRBD2 (6 bases). The CDR3 length is 14 residues. Trimming took 5 bases from V and 7 from J, leaving 18 bases between them. CDR3 sequence (DNA): TGTGCCAGCAGTCTAGGTAGGAGGGCCGGTGAGCAGTACTTC. Protein sequence: CASSLGRRAGEQYF.

This clonotype was recorded many times. V and J are TRBV24-1 and TRBJ2-1; 7 bases are a match to TRBD2. From germline, CDR1 is KGHDR and CDR2 SFDVKD. Losses at the gene ends were 1 base for V and 9 bases for J; bases not matched to a gene: 5. There are 14 residues in the CDR3. CDR3 sequence (DNA): TGTGCCACCAGTGATTTTCGGACTAGGGGTGAGCAGTTCTTC. The encoded protein is CATSDFRTRGEQFF.

This clonotype was recorded a few times. The rearrangement joins TRBV20-1 to TRBJ1-1; D is perhaps TRBD1 (6 bases). Trimming stripped 0 bases from V and 5 bases from J, with 13 bases between. The CDR3 has 14 amino acids. Germline V gene lookup returns CDR1 DFQATT and CDR2 SNEGSKA (reference sequence). Here the CDR3 DNA reads TGCAGTGCTAGAGATGCTACAGGGCGAACTGAAGCTTTCTTT. Translation: CSARDATGRTEAFF.

The chain employs TRBV20-1 and TRBJ2-5; the D call may be TRBD1 or TRBD2 (5 bases each). The CDR3 totals 15 residues. Germline V lookup: CDR1 DFQATT, CDR2 SNEGSKA (reference sequence). The ends were cut back, 3 bases at V and 5 bases at J, with 19 bases in the middle. Here the CDR3 reads CSARSGAERLETQYF. The DNA for the CDR3 is TGCAGTGCTAGGTCCGGGGCCGAGCGCCTGGAGACCCAGTACTTC.

This rearrangement joins TRBV5-1 to TRBJ2-6; 9 nucleotides agree with TRBD1. CDR1 SGHRS and CDR2 YFSETQ come from the germline V gene. The CDR3 totals 14 residues. V was clipped by 3 bases and J by 14 bases; unmatched bases: 9. CDR3 region: CASSYGTGSQILTF. CDR3 coding DNA: TGCGCCAGCAGCTACGGGACAGGGTCCCAGATCCTGACTTTC.

This clonotype was seen only a few times. This rearrangement joins TRBV20-1 to TRBJ2-3, with 9 bases matching TRBD2. The ends lost 2 bases at V and 4 bases at J; junction bases unmatched: 10. Germline CDR1 reads DFQATT; CDR2 reads SNEGSKA (reference sequence). CDR3 length: 16 amino acids. DNA for the CDR3: TGCAGTGCTAGACCACGGGTGCGGGAGGGCGCAGATACGCAGTATTTT. It encodes CSARPRVREGADTQYF.

This clonotype turned up a few times. The J gene is TRBJ1-5, the V gene TRBV6-1; possibly TRBD1 for D (5 bases). The CDR3 has 17 residues. From germline, CDR1 is MNHNS and CDR2 SASEGT. V lost 3 bases and J lost 4, with 19 bases in between. Here the CDR3 reads CASSERGRVSANQPQHF. Written as DNA, the CDR3 is TGTGCCAGCAGTGAGAGGGGTAGGGTCTCAGCAAATCAGCCCCAGCATTTT.

This clonotype was detected a few times. DNA of the CDR3: TGCAGCGTTCGGACTAGCGCCACAGATACGCAGTATTTT. As protein: CSVRTSATDTQYF. The V and J genes are TRBV29-1 and TRBJ2-3, with 9 bases identical to TRBD2. The length of the CDR3 is 13 residues. J gave up 2 bases and V 5 bases, and 2 bases lay outside the gene matches. Per germline, CDR1 SQVTM and CDR2 ANQGSEA.

J is TRBJ1-1 and V is TRBV6-5; D not resolved. Between the trimmed V and J ends, which lost 8 bases and 5 bases, there was a span of 12 bases. CDR1 MNHEY and CDR2 SVGAGI come from the germline V gene. The CDR3 spans 12 residues. In DNA, the CDR3 is TGTGCCAGCCGAACTGGAGAGACTGAAGCTTTCTTT. Its protein product is CASRTGETEAFF.